This TCR beta chain was profiled in a study of T-cell reconstitution after alpha-beta-depleted transplantation in children. At least ten counts were recorded for this clonotype. The target antigen is unknown. The CDR3 spans 12 residues. The trim removed 6 bases at V and 5 bases at J, leaving 4 bases unmatched. The germline V gene has CDR1 SQVTM and CDR2 ANQGSEA. This sample's TCRbeta library carried unique molecular identifier barcodes. In TCRdb, the PCR reads were re-called with MiXCR into one record per CDR3 protein. Of 200,000 to 250,000 distinct CDR3 sequences in the sample, roughly 25% were seen once. Findings of the study overall: About two months after transplant, alpha-beta T cells reportedly came from several hundred expanded graft clones.

This TCR was recovered from a girl aged 2 to 10 with Fanconi anemia, due to receive a stem cell transplant. The chain uses TRBV29-1 and TRBJ2-7; 10 positions agree with TRBD1. The specimen was PBMCs, collected before TCRalphabeta/CD19-depleted stem cell transplant. The CDR3 sequence is CSVRQGADEQYF. CDR3 DNA sequence: TGCAGCGTCCGACAGGGGGCGGACGAGCAGTACTTC.